The 15 T cell receptor beta chains given below trace back to one sample, sequenced in a study of glioma-infiltrating T cells. TCR alpha and beta CDR3 regions were amplified from RNA using iRepertoire nested multiplex PCR. Each CDR3 protein gets one entry after TCRdb re-called the multiplex PCR reads with MiXCR. The repertoire holds more than 300,000 distinct CDR3 sequences, with around 45% as singletons. Sample: glioma tissue, nonneoplastic brain tissue, or PBMCs (not recorded which). These receptors came from a human donor with low-grade glioma or glioblastoma, undergoing nonglioma brain surgery, or in good health (not recorded which).

CDR3: CSAGRQGNSPLHF. The CDR3 DNA reads as TGCAGTGCTGGCAGACAGGGAAATTCACCCCTCCACTTT. The chain joins TRBV20-1 to TRBJ1-6, with TRBD1 matching over 7 bases. Germline V gene lookup returns CDR1 DFQATT and CDR2 SNEGSKA (reference sequence). Trimming removed 5 bases from V and 7 bases from J; junction bases left unmatched: 5. The CDR3 spans 13 residues.

This clonotype was found a few times. The chain employs TRBV18 and TRBJ2-1; 12 bases agree with TRBD2. Germline V lookup: CDR1 KGHSH, CDR2 LQKENI. Unmatched junction bases numbered 6, after V lost 4 bases and J lost 2 bases. The CDR3 runs to 17 residues. As DNA, the CDR3 is TGTGCCAGCTCACAGCCCGGACTAGCGGGGACCTACAATGAGCAGTTCTTC. This codes for CASSQPGLAGTYNEQFF. Looking up the rest from reference TRBV18 and TRBJ2-1 gives the full variable domain: NAGVMQNPRHLVRRRGQEARLRCSPMKGHSHVYWYRQLPEEGLKFMVYLQKENIIDESGMPKERFSAEFPKEGPSILRIQQVVRGDSAAYFCASSQPGLAGTYNEQFFGPGTRLTVL.

With respect to this clonotype: A much larger clone is a single base away; this may be a read error. The rearrangement joins TRBV27 to TRBJ1-2; D unresolved. The germline gives CDR1 MNHEY, CDR2 SMNVEV (reference sequence). The CDR3 loop spans 14 amino acids. DNA of the CDR3: TGTGCCAGCAGTTTATCGAATACTAACTATGGCTACGCCTTC. Translation: CASSLSNTNYGYAF.

Notes on this clonotype: At one end, the junction sequence differs from germline, possibly due to a read error. This chain's CDR3 is CASSQDDKENYGYAF. In DNA form, the CDR3 reads TGTGCCAGCAGCCAGGATGATAAGGAAAACTATGGCTACGCCTTC. The chain recombines TRBV4-2 with TRBJ1-2; D gene ambiguous. Germline V CDR1 and CDR2: LGHNA, YNFKEQ. The CDR3 loop spans 15 amino acids.

Remarks on this clonotype: A single base separates this from a much larger clone, so it may be a read error. A read error is likely, as this CDR3 ends without the conserved phenylalanine or tryptophan. V gene TRBV20-1 combines with J gene TRBJ2-1; 10 bases map to TRBD2. V trimming: 6 bases; J trimming: 4 bases; junction bases outside the gene matches: 6. In germline, CDR1 is DFQATT, CDR2 SNEGSKA (reference sequence). CDR3 length: 14 residues. As DNA, the CDR3 is TGCAGTGCCACGACTAGCGGGTTATACAATGAGCAGTTCCTC. Translating gives CSATTSGLYNEQFL.

With regard to this clonotype: This could be a read error, since a much larger clone is one nucleotide away. V usage is TRBV6-4 and J usage is TRBJ1-2, with D unclear. The CDR3 has 12 residues. Germline-derived CDR1 and CDR2 are MRHNA and SNTAGT. CDR3 loop: CVSSDWGGGYTF. In DNA, the CDR3 is TGTGTCAGCAGTGACTGGGGAGGTGGCTACACCTTC.

CDR3 DNA: TGTGCCGGACGCGACAGGGGCACAGATACGCAGTATTTT. This codes for CAGRDRGTDTQYF. The V and J genes are TRBV7-9 and TRBJ2-3, with 7 bases that match TRBD1. Trimming removed 11 bases from V and 1 base from J; junction bases left unmatched: 6. The CDR3 sequence is 13 residues long. Germline V CDR1 and CDR2: SEHNR, FQNEAQ (reference sequence).

This clonotype was recorded many times. This sequence joins TRBV28 and TRBJ1-2; 11 bases agree with TRBD1. The CDR3 is 14 residues long. Losses at the gene ends were 6 bases for V and 5 bases for J; bases not matched to a gene: 5. Germline CDR1 reads MDHEN; CDR2 reads SYDVKM. The CDR3 spells CASSPGQGAYGYTF. Written as DNA, the CDR3 is TGTGCCAGCAGCCCAGGACAGGGGGCTTATGGCTACACCTTC.

This clonotype turned up a few times. The chain's CDR3 is CSARDRTGTSGSGEYF. The CDR3 DNA follows: TGCAGTGCTAGAGATCGTACCGGGACTAGCGGGTCTGGGGAGTATTTT. The gene calls are TRBV20-1 and TRBJ2-3; TRBD2 agrees at 12 bases. This CDR3 has 16 residues. Germline V gene sequence: CDR1 DFQATT, CDR2 SNEGSKA (reference sequence). Losses at the gene ends were 0 bases for V and 13 bases for J; bases not matched to a gene: 14.

In its sample, this clonotype was seen a few times. This chain joins TRBV4-2 and TRBJ1-1; D not certain. The CDR3 is 15 residues long. Trimming stripped 0 bases from V and 1 base from J, with 9 bases between. CDR1 and CDR2 from the germline V gene are LGHNA and YNFKEQ. DNA of the CDR3: TGTGCCAGCAGCCAAGATGGACTTAAGAACACTGAAGCTTTCTTT. As protein: CASSQDGLKNTEAFF.

V is TRBV24-1 and J is TRBJ2-1; D possibly corresponds to TRBD1 (7 bases). There are 18 residues in the CDR3. Trimming removed 6 bases at V and 7 bases at J, with 27 bases between. Germline-derived CDR1 and CDR2 are KGHDR and SFDVKD. CDR3 sequence (DNA): TGTGCCACCAGTTCCGACAGGGTCGAGACTAGGAGCCCAAATGAGCAGTTCTTC. It codes for CATSSDRVETRSPNEQFF.

The V call is TRBV20-1, the J call TRBJ1-2; the D is unclear. Germline loops: CDR1 DFQATT, CDR2 SNEGSKA (reference sequence). The CDR3 sequence is 11 residues long. Between the trimmed V and J ends, which lost 5 bases and 2 bases, there was a span of 6 bases. Here the CDR3 reads CSAWVNYGYTF. The CDR3 coding sequence is TGCAGTGCTTGGGTGAACTATGGCTACACCTTC.

This clonotype was observed a single time. Compared with germline, one end of the junction differs, possibly owing to a read error. This chain joins TRBV7-2 and TRBJ2-1; D uncertain. Germline-derived CDR1 and CDR2 are SGHTA and FQGNSA. The CDR3 covers 14 residues. The CDR3 loop reads CASSFDGPYNERFF. The CDR3 DNA reads as TGTGCCAGCAGCTTTGACGGGCCGTACAATGAGCGGTTCTTC.

This clonotype was observed many times. CDR3 loop: CSARGDRDYEQYF. As DNA, the CDR3 is TGCAGTGCTAGAGGGGACAGGGACTACGAGCAGTACTTC. V usage is TRBV20-1 and J usage is TRBJ2-7, with 9 bases identical to TRBD1. The CDR3 runs to 13 residues. With V trimmed by 1 base and J by 3 bases, 1 base remained unmatched. CDR1 and CDR2 from the germline V gene are DFQATT and SNEGSKA (reference sequence).

Many counts were recorded for this clonotype. J is TRBJ1-2 and V is TRBV28, with D unclear. In germline, CDR1 is MDHEN, CDR2 SYDVKM. V lost 3 bases and J 8 bases, leaving 10 bases between the germline ends. This CDR3 is built from 12 residues. Written as DNA, the CDR3 is TGTGCCAGCAGTTTTCGCGGATTCGGCTACACCTTC. This sequence encodes CASSFRGFGYTF.